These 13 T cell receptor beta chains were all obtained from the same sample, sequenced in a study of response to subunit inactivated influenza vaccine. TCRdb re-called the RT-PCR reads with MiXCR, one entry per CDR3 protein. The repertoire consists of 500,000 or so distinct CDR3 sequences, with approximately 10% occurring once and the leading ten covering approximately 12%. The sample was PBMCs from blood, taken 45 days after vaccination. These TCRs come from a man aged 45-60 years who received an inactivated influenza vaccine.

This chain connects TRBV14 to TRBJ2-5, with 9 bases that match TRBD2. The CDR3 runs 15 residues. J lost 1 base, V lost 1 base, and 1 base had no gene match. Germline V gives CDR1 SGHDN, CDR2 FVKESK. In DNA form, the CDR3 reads TGTGCCAGCAGCCAAGGGGGACTAGCCCAAGAGACCCAGTACTTC. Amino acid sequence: CASSQGGLAQETQYF.

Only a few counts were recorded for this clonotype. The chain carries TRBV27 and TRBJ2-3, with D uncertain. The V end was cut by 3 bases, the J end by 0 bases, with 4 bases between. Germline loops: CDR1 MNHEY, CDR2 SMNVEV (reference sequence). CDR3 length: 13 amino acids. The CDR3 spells CASSFASTDTQYF. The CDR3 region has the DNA TGTGCCAGCAGTTTTGCCAGCACAGATACGCAGTATTTT.

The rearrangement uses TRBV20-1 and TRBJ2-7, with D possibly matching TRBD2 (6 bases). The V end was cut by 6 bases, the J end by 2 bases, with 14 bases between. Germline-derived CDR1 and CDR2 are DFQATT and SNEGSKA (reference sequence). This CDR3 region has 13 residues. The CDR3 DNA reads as TGCAGTGCCCAGAGCGGGCTCCCCTACGAGCAGTACTTC. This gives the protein CSAQSGLPYEQYF.

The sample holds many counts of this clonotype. For the CDR3, the DNA is TGCAGTGAGAAGAAGGGCGATGAGCAGTTCTTC. Encoded protein: CSEKKGDEQFF. This chain joins TRBV20-1 and TRBJ2-1; no definite D call. Trimming shortened V by 7 bases and J by 8 bases, and 12 bases separated the two germline ends. The CDR3 runs to 11 residues. CDR1 is DFQATT and CDR2 is SNEGSKA in the germline V gene (reference sequence).

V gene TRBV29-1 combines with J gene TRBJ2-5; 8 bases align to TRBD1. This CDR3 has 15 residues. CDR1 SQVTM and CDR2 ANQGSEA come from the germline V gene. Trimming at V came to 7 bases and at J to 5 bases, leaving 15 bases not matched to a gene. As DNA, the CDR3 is TGCAGCGGTCAAAAGTTCGACAGGGGCTATGAGACCCAGTACTTC. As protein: CSGQKFDRGYETQYF.

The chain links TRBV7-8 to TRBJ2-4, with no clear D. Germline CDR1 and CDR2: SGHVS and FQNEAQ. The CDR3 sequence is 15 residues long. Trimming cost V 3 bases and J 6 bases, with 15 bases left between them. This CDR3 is CASSFGVISGNIQYF. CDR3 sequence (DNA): TGTGCCAGCAGCTTCGGAGTGATTTCGGGAAACATTCAGTACTTC.

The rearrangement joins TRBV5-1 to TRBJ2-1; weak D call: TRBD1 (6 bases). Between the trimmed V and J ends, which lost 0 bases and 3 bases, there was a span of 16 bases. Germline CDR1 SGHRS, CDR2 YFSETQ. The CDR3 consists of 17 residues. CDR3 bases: TGCGCCAGCAGCTTGGTTCCTTCGGGACACGACTACAATGAGCAGTTCTTC. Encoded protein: CASSLVPSGHDYNEQFF.

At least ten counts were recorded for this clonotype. The CDR3 nucleotides read TGCGCCAGCAGCCAAGAGATAAGCGCTAACTATGGCTACACCTTC. Translation: CASSQEISANYGYTF. The rearrangement uses TRBV4-3 and TRBJ1-2, with D uncertain. V dropped 0 bases and J dropped 0 bases, with 8 bases sitting between them. The germline V gene encodes CDR1 LGHNA and CDR2 YSLEER. The CDR3 has 15 residues.

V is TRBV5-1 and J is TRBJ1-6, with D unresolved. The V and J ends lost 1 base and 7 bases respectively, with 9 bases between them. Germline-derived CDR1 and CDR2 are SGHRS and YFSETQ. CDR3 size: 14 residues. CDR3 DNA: TGCGCCAGCAGCTTGAGTCAGATCAATTCACCCCTCCACTTT. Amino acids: CASSLSQINSPLHF. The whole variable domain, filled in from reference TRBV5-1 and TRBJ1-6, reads KAGVTQTPRYLIKTRGQQVTLSCSPISGHRSVSWYQQTPGQGLQFLFEYFSETQRNKGNFPGRFSGRQFSNSRSEMNVSTLELGDSALYLCASSLSQINSPLHFGNGTRLTVT.

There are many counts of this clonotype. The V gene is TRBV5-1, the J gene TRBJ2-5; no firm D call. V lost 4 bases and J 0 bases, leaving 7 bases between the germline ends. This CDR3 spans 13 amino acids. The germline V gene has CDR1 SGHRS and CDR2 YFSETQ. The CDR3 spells CASSPEDQETQYF. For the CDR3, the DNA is TGCGCCAGCAGCCCCGAGGACCAAGAGACCCAGTACTTC.

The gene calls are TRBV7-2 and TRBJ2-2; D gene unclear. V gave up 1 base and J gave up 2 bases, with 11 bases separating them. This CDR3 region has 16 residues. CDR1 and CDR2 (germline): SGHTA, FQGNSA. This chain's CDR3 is CASSLVLTPNTGELFF. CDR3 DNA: TGTGCCAGCAGCTTAGTTCTGACTCCCAACACCGGGGAGCTGTTTTTT. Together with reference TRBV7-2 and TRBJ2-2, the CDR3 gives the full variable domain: GAGVSQSPSNKVTEKGKDVELRCDPISGHTALYWYRQSLGQGLEFLIYFQGNSAPDKSGLPSDRFSAERTGGSVSTLTIQRTQQEDSAVYLCASSLVLTPNTGELFFGEGSRLTVL.

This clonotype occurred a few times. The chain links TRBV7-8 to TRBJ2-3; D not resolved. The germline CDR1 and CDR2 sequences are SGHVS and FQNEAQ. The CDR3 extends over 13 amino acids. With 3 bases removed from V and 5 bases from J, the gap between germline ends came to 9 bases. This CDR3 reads CASSLQRGDTQYF. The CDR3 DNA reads TGTGCCAGCAGCTTGCAGAGAGGAGATACGCAGTATTTT.

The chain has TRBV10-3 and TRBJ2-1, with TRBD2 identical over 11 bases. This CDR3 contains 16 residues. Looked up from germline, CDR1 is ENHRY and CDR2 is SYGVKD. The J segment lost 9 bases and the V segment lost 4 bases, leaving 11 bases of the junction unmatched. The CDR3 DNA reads TGTGCCATCAGTGTTACTAGCGGGAGTGTATTTGCTGAGCAGTTCTTC. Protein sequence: CAISVTSGSVFAEQFF.